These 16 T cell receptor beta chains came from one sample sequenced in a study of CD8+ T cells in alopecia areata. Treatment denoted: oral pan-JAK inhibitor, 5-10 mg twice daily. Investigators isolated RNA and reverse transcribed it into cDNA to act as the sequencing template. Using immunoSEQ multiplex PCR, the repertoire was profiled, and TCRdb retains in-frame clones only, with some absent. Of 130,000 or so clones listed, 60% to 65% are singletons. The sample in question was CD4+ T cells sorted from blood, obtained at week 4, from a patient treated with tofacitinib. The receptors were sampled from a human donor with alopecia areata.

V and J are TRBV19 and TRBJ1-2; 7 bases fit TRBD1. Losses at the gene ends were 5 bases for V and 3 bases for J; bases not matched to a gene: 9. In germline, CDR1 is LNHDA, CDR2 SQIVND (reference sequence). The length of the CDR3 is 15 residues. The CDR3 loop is CASSPPYRGHYGYTF. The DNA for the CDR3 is TGTGCCAGTAGTCCGCCATACAGGGGCCACTATGGCTACACCTTC.

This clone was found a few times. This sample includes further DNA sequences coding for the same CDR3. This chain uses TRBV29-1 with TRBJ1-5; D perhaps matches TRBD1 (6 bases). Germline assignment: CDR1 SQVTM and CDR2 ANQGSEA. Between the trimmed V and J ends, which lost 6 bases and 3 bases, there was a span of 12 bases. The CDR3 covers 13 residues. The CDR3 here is CSVRGTSNQPQHF. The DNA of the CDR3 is TGCAGCGTGCGCGGGACATCCAATCAGCCCCAGCATTTT.

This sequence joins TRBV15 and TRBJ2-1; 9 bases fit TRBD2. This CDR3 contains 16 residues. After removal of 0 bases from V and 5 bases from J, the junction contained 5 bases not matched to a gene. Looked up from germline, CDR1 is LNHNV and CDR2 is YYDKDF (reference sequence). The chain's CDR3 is CATSRDGAGGNNEQFF. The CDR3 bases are TGTGCCACCAGCAGAGATGGAGCGGGGGGAAACAATGAGCAGTTCTTC. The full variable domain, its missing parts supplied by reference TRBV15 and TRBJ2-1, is DAMVIQNPRYQVTQFGKPVTLSCSQTLNHNVMYWYQQKSSQAPKLLFHYYDKDFNNEADTPDNFQSRRPNTSFCFLDIRSPGLGDTAMYLCATSRDGAGGNNEQFFGPGTRLTVL.

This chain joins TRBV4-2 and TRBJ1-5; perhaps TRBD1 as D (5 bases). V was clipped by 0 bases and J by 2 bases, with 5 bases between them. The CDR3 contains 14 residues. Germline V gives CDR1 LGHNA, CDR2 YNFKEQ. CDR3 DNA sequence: TGTGCCAGCAGCCAAGAGGGGGGCAATCAGCCCCAGCATTTT. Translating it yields CASSQEGGNQPQHF.

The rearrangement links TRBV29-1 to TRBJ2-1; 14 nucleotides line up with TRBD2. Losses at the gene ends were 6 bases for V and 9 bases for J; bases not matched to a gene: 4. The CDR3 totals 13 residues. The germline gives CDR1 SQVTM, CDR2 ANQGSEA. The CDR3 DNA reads TGCAGCGTGCCGGGACTAGCGGGAGTTGAGCAGTTCTTC. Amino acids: CSVPGLAGVEQFF.

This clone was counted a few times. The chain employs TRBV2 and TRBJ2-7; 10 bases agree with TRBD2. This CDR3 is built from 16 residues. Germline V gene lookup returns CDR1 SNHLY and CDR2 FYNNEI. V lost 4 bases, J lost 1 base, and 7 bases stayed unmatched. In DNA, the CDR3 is TGTGCCAGCAGTGGATGGACTAGCGGCATTTCCTACGAGCAGTACTTC. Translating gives CASSGWTSGISYEQYF. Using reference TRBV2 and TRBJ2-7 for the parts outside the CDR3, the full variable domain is EPEVTQTPSHQVTQMGQEVILRCVPISNHLYFYWYRQILGQKVEFLVSFYNNEISEKSEIFDDQFSVERPDGSNFTLKIRSTKLEDSAMYFCASSGWTSGISYEQYFGPGTRLTVT.

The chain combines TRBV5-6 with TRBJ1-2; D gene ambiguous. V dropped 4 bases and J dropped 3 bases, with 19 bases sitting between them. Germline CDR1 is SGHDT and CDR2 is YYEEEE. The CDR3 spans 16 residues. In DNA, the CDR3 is TGTGCCAGCAGCGAACGAATCAGAGGAGCGGACTATGGCTACACCTTC. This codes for CASSERIRGADYGYTF.

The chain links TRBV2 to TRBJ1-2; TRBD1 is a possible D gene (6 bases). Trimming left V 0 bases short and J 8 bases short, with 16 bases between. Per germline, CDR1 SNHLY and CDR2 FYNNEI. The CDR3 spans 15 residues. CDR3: CASSEALARTEGYTF. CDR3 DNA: TGTGCCAGCAGTGAAGCGCTTGCCCGGACAGAAGGCTACACCTTC.

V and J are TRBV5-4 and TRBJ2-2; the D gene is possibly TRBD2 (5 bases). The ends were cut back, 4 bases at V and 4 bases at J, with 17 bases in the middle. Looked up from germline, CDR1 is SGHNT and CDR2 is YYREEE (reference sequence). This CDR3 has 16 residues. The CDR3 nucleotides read TGTGCCAGCAGCCCGGATCCTAGCATGAGCACCGGGGAGCTGTTTTTT. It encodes CASSPDPSMSTGELFF.

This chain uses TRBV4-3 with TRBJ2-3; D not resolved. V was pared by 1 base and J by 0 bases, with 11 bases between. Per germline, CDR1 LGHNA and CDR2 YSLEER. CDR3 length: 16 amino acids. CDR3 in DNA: TGCGCCAGCAGCCAAGGTCCGGGTTCTAGCACAGATACGCAGTATTTT. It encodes CASSQGPGSSTDTQYF.

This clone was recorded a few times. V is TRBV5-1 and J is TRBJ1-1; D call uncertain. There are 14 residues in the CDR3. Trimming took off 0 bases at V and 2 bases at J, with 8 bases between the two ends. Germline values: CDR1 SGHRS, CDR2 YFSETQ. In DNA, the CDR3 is TGCGCCAGCAGCTTGGATTCGGACAACACTGAAGCTTTCTTT. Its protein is CASSLDSDNTEAFF. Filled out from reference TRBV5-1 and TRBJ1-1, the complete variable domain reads KAGVTQTPRYLIKTRGQQVTLSCSPISGHRSVSWYQQTPGQGLQFLFEYFSETQRNKGNFPGRFSGRQFSNSRSEMNVSTLELGDSALYLCASSLDSDNTEAFFGQGTRLTVV.

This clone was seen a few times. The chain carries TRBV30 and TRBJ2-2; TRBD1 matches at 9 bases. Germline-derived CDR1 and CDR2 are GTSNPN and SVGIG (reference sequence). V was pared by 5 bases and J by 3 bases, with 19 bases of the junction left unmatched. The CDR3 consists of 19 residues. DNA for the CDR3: TGTGCCTGGGAAAACTTTTGGGAACAGGGGGCGCGGGACACCGGGGAGCTGTTTTTT. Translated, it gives CAWENFWEQGARDTGELFF.

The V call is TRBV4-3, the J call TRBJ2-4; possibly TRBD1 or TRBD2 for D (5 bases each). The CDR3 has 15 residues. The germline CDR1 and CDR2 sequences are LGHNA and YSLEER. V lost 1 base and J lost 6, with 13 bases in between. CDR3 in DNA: TGCGCCAGCAGCCAAGGCTGGGGGATTACAAACATTCAGTACTTC. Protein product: CASSQGWGITNIQYF.

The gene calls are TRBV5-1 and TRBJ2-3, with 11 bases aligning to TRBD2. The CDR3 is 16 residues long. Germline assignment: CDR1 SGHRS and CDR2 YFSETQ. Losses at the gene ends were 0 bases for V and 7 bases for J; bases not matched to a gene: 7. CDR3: CASSLEVGTSGNTQYF. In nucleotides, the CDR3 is TGCGCCAGCAGCTTGGAAGTCGGGACTAGCGGAAATACGCAGTATTTT.

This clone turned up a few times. The CDR3 region is CASSSGQPVGETQYF. CDR3 DNA sequence: TGTGCCAGCAGCTCTGGACAGCCCGTAGGGGAGACCCAGTACTTC. The chain is built from TRBV7-3 and TRBJ2-5; a weak D match, TRBD1 (6 bases). Germline CDR1 SGHTA, CDR2 FQGTGA. V was cut by 4 bases and J by 5 bases, with 17 bases left in between. The CDR3 is 15 residues long.

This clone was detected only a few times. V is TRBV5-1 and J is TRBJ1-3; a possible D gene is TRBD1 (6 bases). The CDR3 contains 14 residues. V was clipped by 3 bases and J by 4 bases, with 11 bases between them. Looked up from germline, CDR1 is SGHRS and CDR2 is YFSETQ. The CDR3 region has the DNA TGCGCCAGCAGCTCACAGGGTTCGGGAAACACCATATATTTT. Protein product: CASSSQGSGNTIYF. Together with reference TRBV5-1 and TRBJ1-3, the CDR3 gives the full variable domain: KAGVTQTPRYLIKTRGQQVTLSCSPISGHRSVSWYQQTPGQGLQFLFEYFSETQRNKGNFPGRFSGRQFSNSRSEMNVSTLELGDSALYLCASSSQGSGNTIYFGEGSWLTVV.